A selection of T cell receptor beta chains follows, all from one sample in a study of T cell changes during pregnancy in multiple sclerosis. Data came from immunoSEQ multiplex PCR; TCRdb stores just in-frame clones and leaves some out. The sample yields around 100,000 clones, approximately 90% seen once. Sequencing was performed on peripheral blood, taken in the third trimester of pregnancy. Source of these receptors: a female donor with multiple sclerosis, enrolled in a pregnancy study. Both conserved end residues are trimmed from each CDR3. The order of the fields is D gene, V gene, J gene, CDR3 protein. D genes are given only for firm matches.

TRBD1	TRBV7-9	TRBJ2-1	ASSPWTGIYNEQF
TRBD1	TRBV6-5	TRBJ1-2	ASSYLGQGGGYT
NA	TRBV18	TRBJ2-7	ASSPPAPQQGYEQY
NA	TRBV19	TRBJ1-4	ASSWGSTRINEKLF
NA	TRBV5-6	TRBJ2-7	ASSYTGSSYEQY
NA	TRBV5-4	TRBJ2-1	ASSPPGPNYNEQF
TRBD1	TRBV7-8	TRBJ1-1	ASSLAVRQGEAF
NA	TRBV7-2	TRBJ1-2	ASSLVLSPYGYT
NA	TRBV28	TRBJ1-1	ASREGTGAF
TRBD1	TRBV10-3	TRBJ2-5	AISERTGPETQY
NA	TRBV7-3	TRBJ2-1	ASSGYSGVEQF
NA	TRBV11-3	TRBJ1-2	AGIPGEGDYGYT
NA	TRBV29-1	TRBJ1-1	SAGARNTEAF
NA	TRBV2	TRBJ2-3	AALPLYGKGTDTQY
TRBD1	TRBV19	TRBJ1-5	ASSRPPGQGNQPQH
TRBD2	TRBV27	TRBJ2-1	ASSIGLTSRSDNEQF
NA	TRBV6-5	TRBJ1-3	ASSYGGDSGNTIY
TRBD1	TRBV7-9	TRBJ1-4	ASSSSSGQAGWHEKLF
NA	TRBV6-6	TRBJ2-1	ASSYEGTPYNEQF
NA	TRBV6-5	TRBJ2-7	ASSYRGDYEQY
NA	TRBV18	TRBJ1-2	ASSPSMTSGRVYGYT
TRBD1	TRBV9	TRBJ2-1	ASSVGTGGAFVVYNEQF
NA	TRBV7-2	TRBJ2-3	ASSLGMVGGANTQY
TRBD2	TRBV9	TRBJ2-3	ASSVAGTSGSINTQY
NA	TRBV30	TRBJ1-2	AWSPSREGLNGYT
TRBD1	TRBV2	TRBJ1-5	ASSEGPPGTAFAQH
NA	TRBV6-6	TRBJ2-7	ASSPGTLSPEQY
TRBD2	TRBV2	TRBJ2-3	ASSEQGLAGGTDTQY
NA	TRBV27	TRBJ1-4	ASSLFSRVRREKLF
TRBD1	TRBV5-1	TRBJ1-2	ASSAGQGEYGYT
TRBD2	TRBV7-7	TRBJ2-3	ASSPGLATDTQY
NA	TRBV30	TRBJ2-7	AWSDLEPYEQY
NA	TRBV9	TRBJ1-1	ASSPRGRGEAF
TRBD2	TRBV10-1	TRBJ2-3	ASSRGDLSDTQY
TRBD1	TRBV9	TRBJ1-5	ARQEGRGLRNQPQH
TRBD1	TRBV9	TRBJ2-7	ASSYGQGRDYEQY
NA	TRBV7-6	TRBJ2-7	ASSLGGGYYYEQY
NA	TRBV9	TRBJ2-5	ASSVGVGRAETQY
TRBD1	TRBV2	TRBJ2-2	ASRTGYTGELF
TRBD1	TRBV29-1	TRBJ1-1	SGQGRANTEAF
NA	TRBV25-1	TRBJ1-5	ASSASLGNQPQH
TRBD1	TRBV10-3	TRBJ1-4	AISDPAGTGGGKLF
TRBD1	TRBV6-6	TRBJ2-7	ASSGGYEQY
TRBD2	TRBV4-2	TRBJ2-7	ASSQDPGLAPYEQY
TRBD1	TRBV2	TRBJ2-1	ASDRGRSQWNEQF
NA	TRBV10-2	TRBJ1-2	ASSEGAQTYGYT
TRBD1	TRBV19	TRBJ2-3	ASSIHRDRRTDTQY
NA	TRBV9	TRBJ2-3	ASSLRDSLAGTDTQY
TRBD2	TRBV7-6	TRBJ2-1	ASSLRSSGVNEQF
NA	TRBV18	TRBJ2-7	ASSPQAYEQY
TRBD1	TRBV9	TRBJ2-7	ASSVDRGHEQY
NA	TRBV7-9	TRBJ2-7	ASSFPDKHEQY
TRBD2	TRBV18	TRBJ2-1	ASSPIAGESNEQF